The next 29 T cell receptor beta chains were all read from a single sample in a study of naive and memory T cell subsets. Two oligonucleotides, mixed equimolar, formed the beta constant-region primer covering TRBC1 and TRBC2. The ligated cDNA underwent four PCR rounds using SP2 and nested alpha and beta constant-region primers. TCRdb processed the UMI-ligation and nested PCR reads anew with MiXCR; each CDR3 protein has one entry. Of tens of thousands of distinct CDR3 sequences listed, about 10% were seen once; the top ten hold 1.2%. The sample consisted of naive CD8+ T cells from blood. Receptors were obtained from a human donor in good health.

The rearrangement uses TRBV11-2 and TRBJ2-2, with TRBD1 as a possible D gene (5 bases). V shed 5 bases and J shed 6 bases, with 13 bases lying between them. This CDR3 is built from 14 residues. Per the germline V gene, CDR1 is SGHAT and CDR2 is FQNNGV. The CDR3 bases are TGTGCCAGCAGCCGTGCAGGGTATTCCGGGGAGCTGTTTTTT. Translated: CASSRAGYSGELFF.

This clonotype was found a few times. This chain joins TRBV12-3 or TRBV12-4 and TRBJ2-7; 11 nucleotides match TRBD2. Germline trimming cut 5 bases from V and 2 bases from J; bases unmatched to any gene: 5. This CDR3 has 15 amino acids. The CDR3 bases are TGTGCCAGCAGTCCACGACTAGCGGGGACCTACGAGCAGTACTTC. It is translated as CASSPRLAGTYEQYF.

This clonotype showed up just a few times. The CDR3 is CAWTAGAGGETQYF. The CDR3 DNA follows: TGTGCCTGGACGGCGGGAGCCGGGGGAGAGACCCAGTACTTC. The rearrangement uses TRBV30 and TRBJ2-5; 7 bases map to TRBD2. The CDR3 totals 14 residues. CDR1 and CDR2 from the germline V gene are GTSNPN and SVGIG (reference sequence). V trimming: 4 bases; J trimming: 4 bases; junction bases outside the gene matches: 9.

This rearrangement joins TRBV28 to TRBJ1-4; 10 positions match TRBD1. V lost 6 bases to trimming and J lost 6 bases; unmatched junction nucleotides: 7. Germline V gene data show CDR1 as MDHEN and CDR2 as SYDVKM. The CDR3 consists of 15 residues. CDR3 nucleotide sequence: TGTGCCAGCAGCTACCCCGGGACAGGGGATGAAAAACTGTTTTTT. Translation gives CASSYPGTGDEKLFF. The variable domain in full, with the rest retrieved from reference TRBV28 and TRBJ1-4, is DVKVTQSSRYLVKRTGEKVFLECVQDMDHENMFWYRQDPGLGLRLIYFSYDVKMKEKGDIPEGYSVSREKKERFSLILESASTNQTSMYLCASSYPGTGDEKLFFGSGTQLSVL.

The chain recombines TRBV6-6 with TRBJ1-1; D gene uncertain. Germline V gene lookup returns CDR1 MNHNY and CDR2 SVGAGI (reference sequence). The V gene lost 6 bases and the J gene lost 4 bases, with 12 bases spanning the gap. CDR3 length equals 13 residues. The CDR3 DNA reads TGTGCCAGCAGCAATCCAGGAGCCACTGAAGCTTTCTTT. This sequence encodes CASSNPGATEAFF.

This clonotype was seen more than once but under ten times. The J gene is TRBJ1-2, the V gene TRBV19; D is unclear. CDR3 size: 12 residues. V was clipped by 6 bases and J by 4 bases, with 9 bases between them. The V gene's germline CDR1 is LNHDA and CDR2 SQIVND (reference sequence). As DNA, the CDR3 is TGTGCCAGTAGGTCAGGCGGCTATGGCTACACCTTC. Translated, it gives CASRSGGYGYTF.

This clonotype appeared many times. The chain is built from TRBV6-5 and TRBJ1-1; 8 bases are a match to TRBD1. Looked up from germline, CDR1 is MNHEY and CDR2 is SVGAGI. This CDR3 contains 15 residues. The trim removed 0 bases at V and 5 bases at J, leaving 5 bases unmatched. CDR3 sequence: CASSYSPQGGTEAFF. For the CDR3, the DNA is TGTGCCAGCAGTTACTCGCCACAGGGGGGAACTGAAGCTTTCTTT.

Regarding this clonotype: Being one base from a much bigger clone, this may be a read error. The V gene is TRBV12-3 or TRBV12-4, the J gene TRBJ2-5; D assignment may be TRBD1 or TRBD2 (6 bases each). This CDR3 is 14 amino acids long. CDR3 bases: TGTGCCAGCAGTATCAAGGGGGGACAAGAGACCCAGCACTTC. This sequence encodes CASSIKGGQETQHF.

This chain links TRBV7-9 with TRBJ2-3; TRBD2 agrees at 7 bases. Germline V gene lookup returns CDR1 SEHNR and CDR2 FQNEAQ (reference sequence). The V gene end was trimmed by 3 bases and the J gene end by 6 bases; junction bases not matched to a gene: 12. The CDR3 totals 16 residues. In nucleotides, the CDR3 is TGTGCCAGCAGCTTCATGCTAGCGGCCCTCCCCGATACGCAGTATTTT. Its translation: CASSFMLAALPDTQYF.

This clonotype was found many times. The V gene is TRBV12-3 or TRBV12-4, the J gene TRBJ1-1, with a weak D call TRBD1 (6 bases). The CDR3 runs 12 residues. The V end was cut by 6 bases, the J end by 5 bases, with 10 bases between. The CDR3 coding sequence is TGTGCCAGCAGACAAGGGGGGACTGAAGCTTTCTTT. Its protein is CASRQGGTEAFF.

This clonotype showed up just a few times. The J gene is TRBJ2-2, the V gene TRBV10-3; 9 bases are shared with TRBD1. The CDR3 consists of 16 residues. Germline loops: CDR1 ENHRY, CDR2 SYGVKD. J was trimmed by 2 bases and V by 5 bases; bases with no gene match: 6. The CDR3 loop is CAISNGQGPNTGELFF. In DNA form, the CDR3 reads TGTGCCATCAGTAACGGACAGGGGCCTAACACCGGGGAGCTGTTTTTT.

There are a few counts of this clonotype. The rearrangement joins TRBV29-1 to TRBJ2-6; D may correspond to TRBD1 or TRBD2 (7 bases each). Trimming took off 6 bases at V and 0 bases at J, with 18 bases between the two ends. Looked up from germline, CDR1 is SQVTM and CDR2 is ANQGSEA. The CDR3 is 17 residues long. The DNA for the CDR3 is TGCAGCGTAACAGACAGGGAGGGGTACTCTGGGGCCAACGTCCTGACTTTC. Amino acids: CSVTDREGYSGANVLTF.

The chain recombines TRBV24-1 with TRBJ2-1, with 8 positions matching TRBD2. The CDR3 spans 15 residues. V was clipped by 1 base and J by 9 bases; unmatched bases: 7. Germline loops: CDR1 KGHDR, CDR2 SFDVKD. The CDR3 bases are TGTGCCACCAGTGATTTCGGGGGTGCGGGGGGTGAGCAGTTCTTC. This sequence encodes CATSDFGGAGGEQFF.

There are many counts of this clonotype. The V gene is TRBV2, the J gene TRBJ2-2; possible D gene TRBD1, 6 bases. Germline lookup yields CDR1 SNHLY and CDR2 FYNNEI. V was cut by 6 bases and J by 6 bases, with 8 bases left in between. CDR3 length: 12 residues. Written as DNA, the CDR3 is TGTGCCAGCAGGGGGACATCCGGGGAGCTGTTTTTT. Amino acids: CASRGTSGELFF.

The gene calls are TRBV3-1 and TRBJ1-1; D is perhaps TRBD1 (5 bases). Germline-derived CDR1 and CDR2 are LGHDT and YNNKEL (reference sequence). The CDR3 has 14 amino acids. V was shortened by 2 bases and J by 3 bases, with 10 bases between the two germline ends. The CDR3 sequence: CASSQRGVYTEAFF. In DNA form, the CDR3 reads TGTGCCAGCAGCCAAAGGGGAGTGTACACTGAAGCTTTCTTT.

The table lists this clonotype with a few counts. The chain links TRBV18 to TRBJ1-1; TRBD1 is a possible D gene (5 bases). The CDR3 contains 15 residues. Trimming removed 0 bases at V and 5 bases at J, with 13 bases between. CDR1 and CDR2 from the germline V gene are KGHSH and LQKENI. DNA of the CDR3: TGTGCCAGCTCACCACCGGATCGGGGGTTAACTGAAGCTTTCTTT. This encodes CASSPPDRGLTEAFF.

The V call is TRBV7-9, the J call TRBJ2-2; maybe TRBD2 (6 bases). The CDR3 contains 15 residues. CDR1 is SEHNR, CDR2 FQNEAQ, per germline (reference sequence). V shed 2 bases and J shed 4 bases, with 11 bases lying between them. CDR3 nucleotides: TGTGCCAGCAGCTTATTGGGACTGATCACCGGGGAGCTGTTTTTT. Residues: CASSLLGLITGELFF.

This clonotype has a count of ten or more. CDR3 loop: CASSQETHPALGTDTQYF. Written as DNA, the CDR3 is TGCGCCAGCAGCCAAGAGACTCACCCGGCGCTGGGTACAGATACGCAGTATTTT. V usage is TRBV4-3 and J usage is TRBJ2-3; no reliable D call. CDR1 is LGHNA and CDR2 is YSLEER in the germline V gene. The V gene lost 0 bases and the J gene lost 3 bases, with 19 bases spanning the gap. There are 18 residues in the CDR3.

This clonotype was observed many times. V is TRBV6-1 and J is TRBJ1-1; no clear D. This CDR3 spans 12 amino acids. The germline V gene encodes CDR1 MNHNS and CDR2 SASEGT. The V and J ends lost 2 bases and 6 bases respectively, with 7 bases between them. As DNA, the CDR3 is TGTGCCAGCAGTGAATCTGGGTCTGAAGCTTTCTTT. Protein sequence: CASSESGSEAFF.

The chain carries TRBV5-6 and TRBJ2-1, with 7 nucleotides matching TRBD2. Germline V gene data show CDR1 as SGHDT and CDR2 as YYEEEE. The length of the CDR3 is 16 residues. V lost 4 bases, J lost 0 bases, and 7 bases stayed unmatched. CDR3 DNA: TGTGCCAGCAGCCTGGAGCTAGCGGCCTCCTACAATGAGCAGTTCTTC. Protein product: CASSLELAASYNEQFF. The entire variable domain, with the rest obtained from reference TRBV5-6 and TRBJ2-1, is as follows: DAGVTQSPTHLIKTRGQQVTLRCSPKSGHDTVSWYQQALGQGPQFIFQYYEEEERQRGNFPDRFSGHQFPNYSSELNVNALLLGDSALYLCASSLELAASYNEQFFGPGTRLTVL.

In this sample, this clonotype turned up many times. The CDR3 here is CASSPQNRGDTQYF. The CDR3 bases are TGTGCCAGCAGCCCCCAAAACAGGGGGGATACGCAGTATTTT. This chain connects TRBV5-4 to TRBJ2-3; TRBD1 agrees at 8 bases. The CDR3 length is 14 residues. V lost 4 bases, J lost 6 bases, and 7 bases stayed unmatched. Germline-derived CDR1 and CDR2 are SGHNT and YYREEE (reference sequence). Supplemented by reference TRBV5-4 and TRBJ2-3, the full variable domain reads ETGVTQSPTHLIKTRGQQVTLRCSSQSGHNTVSWYQQALGQGPQFIFQYYREEENGRGNFPPRFSGLQFPNYSSELNVNALELDDSALYLCASSPQNRGDTQYFGPGTRLTVL.

There are a few counts of this clonotype. The chain is built from TRBV2 and TRBJ1-6; a weak D match, TRBD1 (6 bases). The CDR3 runs to 17 residues. CDR1 is SNHLY and CDR2 is FYNNEI in the germline V gene. Trimming shortened V by 6 bases and J by 8 bases, and 23 bases separated the two germline ends. The CDR3 bases are TGTGCCAGCAGCATCTACGGACAACAGGGCATTGATTCACCCCTCCACTTT. This codes for CASSIYGQQGIDSPLHF.

CDR3 bases: TGTGCCAGCAGCTTAGGCGCCAGCCCCTACGAGCAGTACTTC. Protein sequence: CASSLGASPYEQYF. The chain has TRBV7-2 and TRBJ2-7; D call uncertain. The CDR3 is 14 amino acids. V was trimmed by 1 base and J by 2 bases, leaving 9 bases between them. Germline V lookup: CDR1 SGHTA, CDR2 FQGNSA.

V is TRBV3-1 and J is TRBJ2-3; 13 bases agree with TRBD2. The CDR3 totals 14 residues. The junction had 9 bases not matched to a gene; V was cut back by 4 bases and J by 14 bases. From germline, CDR1 is LGHDT and CDR2 YNNKEL (reference sequence). CDR3 amino acids: CASSRTGLAGLSYF. The CDR3 nucleotides are TGTGCCAGCAGCCGGACGGGACTAGCGGGACTTTCGTATTTT.

The chain uses TRBV27 and TRBJ1-4, with D perhaps TRBD1 (6 bases). The CDR3 has 15 amino acids. V was cut by 1 base and J by 10 bases, with 16 bases left in between. CDR1 and CDR2 (germline): MNHEY, SMNVEV (reference sequence). The CDR3 reads CASSLYATGALKLFF. The CDR3 region has the DNA TGTGCCAGCAGTTTATACGCGACAGGTGCTTTAAAACTGTTTTTT.

This clonotype was seen ten or more times. This chain uses TRBV28 with TRBJ2-2; 8 positions agree with TRBD2. This CDR3 is 15 amino acids long. V gave up 5 bases and J gave up 2 bases; unmatched junction bases: 4. Germline CDR1 and CDR2: MDHEN and SYDVKM. DNA for the CDR3: TGTGCCAGCAGTCTTGGACTAGCCAACACCGGGGAGCTGTTTTTT. Amino acids: CASSLGLANTGELFF.

This clonotype occurred many times. The gene calls are TRBV7-9 and TRBJ2-7; no definite D call. The CDR3 is 13 amino acids. Per the germline V gene, CDR1 is SEHNR and CDR2 is FQNEAQ (reference sequence). The V end lost 4 bases, the J end lost 5 bases, and 12 bases lay between the germline ends. The CDR3 DNA follows: TGTGCCAGCAGCTCCGGTCCCAAGAACGAGCAGTACTTC. Translating it yields CASSSGPKNEQYF.

This clonotype was found a few times. The rearrangement uses TRBV4-3 and TRBJ2-7, with no clear D. Germline V gives CDR1 LGHNA, CDR2 YSLEER. Between the trimmed V and J ends, which lost 0 bases and 4 bases, there was a span of 19 bases. This CDR3 region has 17 residues. For the CDR3, the DNA is TGCGCCAGCAGCCAAGAGATGGTCGGCACGACTGCTTACGAGCAGTACTTC. Its translation is CASSQEMVGTTAYEQYF.

The rearrangement links TRBV10-3 to TRBJ2-7; tentatively, D is TRBD2 (6 bases). The germline gives CDR1 ENHRY, CDR2 SYGVKD. The ends were cut back, 2 bases at V and 2 bases at J, with 22 bases in the middle. The CDR3 has 18 residues. The CDR3 DNA sequence: TGTGCCATCAGTGAGCCGTTCCCAATTAAGACTAGAACCTACGAGCAGTACTTC. Amino acid sequence: CAISEPFPIKTRTYEQYF.